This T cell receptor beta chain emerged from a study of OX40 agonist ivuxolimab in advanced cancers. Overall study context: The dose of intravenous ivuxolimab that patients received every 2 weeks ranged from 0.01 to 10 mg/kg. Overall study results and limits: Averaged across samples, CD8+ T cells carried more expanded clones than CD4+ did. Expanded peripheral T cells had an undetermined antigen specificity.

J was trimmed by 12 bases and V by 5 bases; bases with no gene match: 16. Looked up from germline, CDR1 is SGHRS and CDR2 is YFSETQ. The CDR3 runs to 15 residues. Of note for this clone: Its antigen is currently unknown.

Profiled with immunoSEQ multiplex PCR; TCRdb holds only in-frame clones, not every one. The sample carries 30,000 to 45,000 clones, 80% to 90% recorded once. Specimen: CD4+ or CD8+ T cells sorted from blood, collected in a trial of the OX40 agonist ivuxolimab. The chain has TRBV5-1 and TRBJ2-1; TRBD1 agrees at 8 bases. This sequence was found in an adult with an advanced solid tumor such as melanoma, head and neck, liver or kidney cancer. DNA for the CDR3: TGCGCCAGCAGACACGACCCGGGACAGGCCTTTGGGCAGTTCTTC. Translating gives CASRHDPGQAFGQFF.